The next 28 T cell receptor beta chains were all read from a single sample in a study of T cells expressing NK-cell markers (dated by TCRdb to 2020 to 2021). Library creation used 5' RACE. The instrument given in TCRdb is Illumina HiSeq 2000. The reads were reprocessed in TCRdb, with one entry per CDR3 protein sequence and no accompanying DNA. The data table for this sample lists some 500,000 distinct CDR3 sequences. The ten largest make up 1.4% to 1.5% of the sample. Source material: blood T cells: a sorted CD56 or NKG2C T cell subset, CD4+ or CD8+ T cells, or bulk PBMC T cells (not recorded which). The receptors derive from a woman aged 50 to 60 in good health. Donor details come from another sample of the same person, matched by shared clones.

The V and J genes are TRBV20-1 and TRBJ2-3; TCRdb lists TRBD1, though no DNA is available to test this call. CDR1 is DFQATT, CDR2 SNEGSKA, per germline (reference sequence). This CDR3 contains 15 residues. The CDR3 reads CSARPNPPLTDTQYF.

J is TRBJ2-1 and V is TRBV7-8; TCRdb indicates TRBD2, and absent DNA this call remains unverified. The germline CDR1 and CDR2 sequences are SGHVS and FQNEAQ. The CDR3 covers 14 residues. This CDR3 reads CASSPERLYNEQFF.

V is TRBV12-3 or TRBV12-4 and J is TRBJ1-3; the TRBD1 assignment by TCRdb is unverifiable without DNA. The CDR3 is 15 amino acids. The CDR3 here is CASIGGQVSGNTIYF.

The rearrangement joins TRBV5-1 to TRBJ1-6; the D gene TCRdb calls, TRBD1, cannot be checked with no DNA. The V gene's germline CDR1 is SGHRS and CDR2 YFSETQ. This CDR3 region has 18 residues. The CDR3 loop is CASSLASTGTYLNSPLHF.

The genes are TRBV5-1 and TRBJ1-2; the D call from TCRdb, TRBD1, cannot be confirmed without DNA. Germline V gene lookup returns CDR1 SGHRS and CDR2 YFSETQ. The CDR3 extends over 15 amino acids. The CDR3 reads CASSLAAGLNYGYTF.

CDR3: CASSLAEGSGTDTQYF. The chain recombines TRBV5-1 with TRBJ2-3. The CDR3 covers 16 residues. Germline loops: CDR1 SGHRS, CDR2 YFSETQ.

The J gene is TRBJ2-3, the V gene TRBV3-1; TCRdb outputs TRBD1, but without DNA this stays unchecked. The germline V gene has CDR1 LGHDT and CDR2 YNNKEL (reference sequence). The CDR3 contains 13 residues. CDR3 loop: CASSLGPQGTQYF.

The chain recombines TRBV4-1 with TRBJ2-3. Germline V lookup: CDR1 MGHRA, CDR2 YSYEKL. This CDR3 region has 12 residues. The chain's CDR3 is CASSPPADRQYF.

V and J are TRBV18 and TRBJ1-5. The germline CDR1 and CDR2 sequences are KGHSH and LQKENI. There are 14 residues in the CDR3. The CDR3 sequence: CASSPIDSNQPQHF.

The gene calls are TRBV5-1 and TRBJ1-1. This CDR3 contains 17 residues. CDR1 is SGHRS, CDR2 YFSETQ, per germline. The CDR3 loop reads CASSQGGEGHLNTEAFF.

The rearrangement uses TRBV12-3 or TRBV12-4 and TRBJ2-1; TCRdb's D call of TRBD1 is untestable without DNA. This CDR3 has 13 amino acids. CDR3: CASSLGTYGEQFF.

This chain connects TRBV20-1 to TRBJ2-1; TCRdb's D gene call, TRBD2, goes unchecked for lack of DNA. This CDR3 has 13 amino acids. Per germline, CDR1 DFQATT and CDR2 SNEGSKA (reference sequence). CDR3: CSVVREVGNEQFF.

The chain carries TRBV15 and TRBJ1-2; TCRdb proposes TRBD1, but this gene call is untestable without DNA. The CDR3 length is 15 residues. Germline V gives CDR1 LNHNV, CDR2 YYDKDF (reference sequence). This chain's CDR3 is CATSRVEMGAGGYTF.

The chain has TRBV2 and TRBJ2-1; the TRBD1 assignment by TCRdb is unverifiable without DNA. The germline V gene encodes CDR1 SNHLY and CDR2 FYNNEI. This CDR3 has 14 amino acids. The CDR3 region is CASSADRIYNEQFF.

The rearrangement links TRBV10-2 to TRBJ2-1. CDR3 length: 16 residues. Germline V gene lookup returns CDR1 WSHSY and CDR2 SAAADI. CDR3 loop: CASRNTGLHSYNEQFF.

The chain combines TRBV12-3 or TRBV12-4 with TRBJ2-1; no DNA is available, so the TRBD1 call from TCRdb remains unchecked. This CDR3 has 15 residues. The CDR3 reads CASSSTGGSYNEQFF.

J is TRBJ1-4 and V is TRBV5-1; TCRdb's D call, TRBD1, is unchecked because there is no DNA. The CDR3 consists of 15 residues. Germline CDR1 reads SGHRS; CDR2 reads YFSETQ. CDR3 loop: CASSLEAGKNEKLFF.

The chain joins TRBV5-1 to TRBJ2-7; checking the TCRdb D call of TRBD2 is not possible without DNA. The CDR3 totals 14 residues. From germline, CDR1 is SGHRS and CDR2 YFSETQ. The CDR3 sequence: CASSLRLAAYEQYF. The full variable domain, its missing parts supplied by reference TRBV5-1 and TRBJ2-7, is KAGVTQTPRYLIKTRGQQVTLSCSPISGHRSVSWYQQTPGQGLQFLFEYFSETQRNKGNFPGRFSGRQFSNSRSEMNVSTLELGDSALYLCASSLRLAAYEQYFGPGTRLTVT.

The chain recombines TRBV7-3 with TRBJ2-7; TCRdb reports TRBD1, a call that lacks DNA to check it against. This CDR3 region has 13 residues. CDR1 is SGHTA and CDR2 is FQGTGA in the germline V gene. The CDR3 here is CASSFGGIYEQYF.

The CDR3 sequence: CASKEVVGTRNTIYF. The V and J genes are TRBV5-1 and TRBJ1-3. CDR3 size: 15 residues. CDR1 SGHRS and CDR2 YFSETQ come from the germline V gene.

This sequence joins TRBV12-3 or TRBV12-4 and TRBJ2-7; the D call of TRBD1 rests on TCRdb alone, since no DNA is present to check it. The CDR3 runs 13 residues. CDR3 in amino acids: CASSFGSPGQQYF.

The gene calls are TRBV7-3 and TRBJ1-1. Germline-derived CDR1 and CDR2 are SGHTA and FQGTGA. The CDR3 has 13 residues. The CDR3 loop is CASSLLMNTEAFF. The complete variable domain, with remaining parts taken from reference TRBV7-3 and TRBJ1-1, reads GAGVSQTPSNKVTEKGKYVELRCDPISGHTALYWYRQSLGQGPEFLIYFQGTGAADDSGLPNDRFFAVRPEGSVSTLKIQRTERGDSAVYLCASSLLMNTEAFFGQGTRLTVV.

The chain carries TRBV10-2 and TRBJ1-6. The CDR3 has 14 residues. Germline V lookup: CDR1 WSHSY, CDR2 SAAADI. The CDR3 sequence is CASRTENYNSPLHF.

This sequence joins TRBV30 and TRBJ1-3. This CDR3 contains 14 residues. From germline, CDR1 is GTSNPN and CDR2 SVGIG (reference sequence). This chain's CDR3 is CAWRRVSSGNTIYF.

The rearrangement links TRBV2 to TRBJ2-3; the TCRdb call, TRBD1, lacks DNA for checking. This CDR3 region has 15 residues. CDR1 is SNHLY, CDR2 FYNNEI, per germline. CDR3 sequence reads: CASSEEGGRTDTQYF.

The V call is TRBV20-1, the J call TRBJ2-3; the TCRdb call, TRBD1, lacks DNA for checking. There are 14 residues in the CDR3. Germline V gene data show CDR1 as DFQATT and CDR2 as SNEGSKA (reference sequence). CDR3: CSSIGGQGTDTQYF.

The chain has TRBV6-5 and TRBJ1-1; as DNA is missing, the TRBD1 call by TCRdb cannot be tested. Germline V gene data show CDR1 as MNHEY and CDR2 as SVGAGI. The CDR3 length is 15 residues. The CDR3 loop reads CASSYLGQGAPEAFF.

The chain links TRBV29-1 to TRBJ2-2; with no DNA, the TCRdb D assignment of TRBD1 cannot be verified. The CDR3 loop spans 14 amino acids. The germline V gene encodes CDR1 SQVTM and CDR2 ANQGSEA. CDR3 loop: CSVMTGAVTGELFF.